This T cell receptor beta chain was observed in a study of blood T cell repertoires in COVID-19. As for the study in general: Sites across the United States, Italy and Spain contributed samples from acute and convalescent COVID-19. Nucleic acid was either cDNA or gDNA, and it came from T cells, B-cell-depleted T cells, or PBMCs.

This CDR3 contains 16 residues. J gave up 0 bases and V 5 bases, and 5 bases lay outside the gene matches. Germline CDR1 is SEHNR and CDR2 is FQNEAQ (reference sequence). Per the original methods: Quantification of nucleated cells was approximated via reference gene primer amplification. Profiling relied on immunoSEQ multiplex PCR, and the TCRdb table lists in-frame clones only, not all of them. V and J calls and clone size come straight from that table; D and trimming were deduced from the DNA. Of approximately 91,000 clones listed, about 80% were seen once; the top ten hold under 20%. The TCR originated in a human donor in a cohort sampled during active COVID-19. Sequenced sample: peripheral blood. The chain links TRBV7-9 to TRBJ2-1, with 9 nucleotides matching TRBD1. The CDR3: CASSLTGGSSYNEQFF. CDR3 in DNA: TGTGCCAGCAGCCTGACAGGGGGGAGCTCCTACAATGAGCAGTTCTTC.